The entry below gives a single TCR beta chain sequence along with its context. What it binds is not known. Exclusion followed for patients with uncontrolled infection, other autoimmune disease, pregnancy or lactation. The study based diagnoses on clinical symptoms, serum thyroxine and TRAb, thyroid ultrasound and orbital computed tomography. This sample is drawn from a study of T cells in Graves' hyperthyroidism and ophthalmopathy. TCR beta CDR3 regions were amplified from RNA. HTBI primers were employed in a first-round RT-PCR of the TCR CDR3. TCRdb fed the multiplex PCR reads into MiXCR, producing one record per CDR3 protein. The data contain some 490,000 distinct CDR3 sequences, 15% to 20% of them singletons. Trimming pared 1 base from V and 0 bases from J, leaving 6 bases between. The CDR3 contains 15 residues. Germline lookup yields CDR1 LGHNA and CDR2 YSLEER. General study points: Most expanded thyroid clonotypes above 0.001 also appeared in blood.

The receptor was derived from a woman under 40 with Graves' ophthalmopathy. Sequenced sample: blood. The rearrangement uses TRBV4-3 and TRBJ1-4; D uncertain. The CDR3 region has the DNA TGCGCCAGCAGCCAAGGGGGAGCAACTAATGAAAAACTGTTTTTT. Its translation: CASSQGGATNEKLFF.